This T cell receptor beta chain was found in a study of radiation and T cells in renal cell carcinoma. Profiling relied on immunoSEQ multiplex PCR, and the TCRdb table lists in-frame clones only, not all of them. Counted here are tens of thousands of clones, over 65% occurring once; the ten biggest clones make up 2.4%. This CDR3 has 17 amino acids. Per the germline V gene, CDR1 is SEHNR and CDR2 is FQNEAQ (reference sequence). V trimming: 1 base; J trimming: 3 bases; junction bases outside the gene matches: 7. Described time point: blood 4 weeks post-SBRT, at nephrectomy. Treatment in this sample: 15 Gy SBRT to primary tumor, nephrectomy 4 weeks later.

This chain links TRBV7-9 with TRBJ1-5; 9 positions agree with TRBD1. The source of this sequence is a woman in her fifties or sixties with renal cell carcinoma. The sample here was blood, taken from a patient whose treatment included radiotherapy and nephrectomy. The CDR3 reads CASSLGSWTGVNQPQHF. In DNA, the CDR3 is TGTGCCAGCAGCTTAGGTTCCTGGACAGGGGTCAATCAGCCCCAGCATTTT.